One and the same sample provided the 18 T cell receptor beta chains below, sequenced in a study of OX40 agonist ivuxolimab in advanced cancers. Some clones are missing from TCRdb's copy, which holds only in-frame ones; the method was immunoSEQ multiplex PCR. The data contain about 33,000 clones, roughly nine tenths of them singletons. The sample was CD4+ or CD8+ T cells sorted from blood, taken in a trial of the OX40 agonist ivuxolimab. These receptors originate from an adult with an advanced solid tumor such as melanoma, head and neck, liver or kidney cancer.

The chain recombines TRBV30 with TRBJ2-7; the match to TRBD1 covers 8 bases. This CDR3 comprises 15 residues. J lost 0 bases, V lost 1 base, and 5 bases had no gene match. Germline assignment: CDR1 GTSNPN and CDR2 SVGIG (reference sequence). CDR3 DNA sequence: TGTGCCTGGAGTGGGGGACAGGCGAGCTCCTACGAGCAGTACTTC. It encodes CAWSGGQASSYEQYF.

This chain joins TRBV5-5 and TRBJ1-4; D might be TRBD1 (5 bases). Trimming pared 0 bases from V and 3 bases from J, leaving 6 bases between. Per germline, CDR1 SGHKS and CDR2 YYEKEE (reference sequence). CDR3 length equals 14 residues. CDR3 in amino acids: CASSLVGANEKLFF. The DNA of the CDR3 is TGTGCCAGCAGCTTGGTAGGGGCTAATGAAAAACTGTTTTTT. Together with reference TRBV5-5 and TRBJ1-4, the CDR3 gives the full variable domain: DAGVTQSPTHLIKTRGQQVTLRCSPISGHKSVSWYQQVLGQGPQFIFQYYEKEERGRGNFPDRFSARQFPNYSSELNVNALLLGDSALYLCASSLVGANEKLFFGSGTQLSVL.

The chain couples TRBV7-2 to TRBJ1-4, with D perhaps TRBD1 (5 bases). V gave up 5 bases and J gave up 3 bases, with 13 bases separating them. Germline-derived CDR1 and CDR2 are SGHTA and FQGNSA. The CDR3 consists of 15 residues. The CDR3 DNA is TGTGCCAGCAGCCCATGGGGAGGGGCTAATGAAAAACTGTTTTTT. It translates to CASSPWGGANEKLFF.

This chain joins TRBV5-1 and TRBJ1-4, with D perhaps TRBD1 (5 bases). V lost 4 bases and J lost 3, with 13 bases in between. The germline gives CDR1 SGHRS, CDR2 YFSETQ. The CDR3 runs to 15 residues. For the CDR3, the DNA is TGCGCCAGCAGCAAGGAGGGGATCGCTAATGAAAAACTGTTTTTT. It translates to CASSKEGIANEKLFF.

This clone was detected once. The genes are TRBV7-3 and TRBJ2-7, with a tentative D call TRBD1 (6 bases). The CDR3 covers 13 residues. Trimming pared 6 bases from V and 4 bases from J, leaving 13 bases between. Germline V CDR1 and CDR2: SGHTA, FQGTGA. CDR3 nucleotide sequence: TGTGCCAGCAGTCGCAGACAGGCATACGAGCAGTACTTC. Protein: CASSRRQAYEQYF.

CDR3 sequence reads: CAISNIYEQYF. In nucleotides, the CDR3 is TGTGCCATCAGTAACATCTACGAGCAGTACTTC. The chain couples TRBV10-3 to TRBJ2-7; D gene unclear. Germline values: CDR1 ENHRY, CDR2 SYGVKD. Trimming cost V 5 bases and J 3 bases, with 5 bases left between them. This CDR3 has 11 residues.

The gene calls are TRBV18 and TRBJ2-1; 9 bases map to TRBD2. This CDR3 has 13 amino acids. V gave up 6 bases and J gave up 7 bases; unmatched junction bases: 4. Germline CDR1 is KGHSH and CDR2 is LQKENI. CDR3 nucleotides: TGTGCCAGCTCTTTCGGACTAGCGAATGAGCAGTTCTTC. Its translation: CASSFGLANEQFF.

The chain employs TRBV5-6 and TRBJ1-2, with 10 bases matching TRBD1. Trimming at V came to 4 bases and at J to 4 bases, leaving 4 bases not matched to a gene. This CDR3 comprises 14 residues. Germline V gives CDR1 SGHDT, CDR2 YYEEEE. CDR3 in DNA: TGTGCCAGCAGCCGACAGGGGGCGAGCTATGGCTACACCTTC. The encoded protein is CASSRQGASYGYTF.

The chain joins TRBV5-1 to TRBJ2-2; D not certain. Trimming left V 0 bases short and J 2 bases short, with 5 bases between. In germline, CDR1 is SGHRS, CDR2 YFSETQ. CDR3 length: 14 residues. The CDR3 spells CASSLEVNTGELFF. CDR3 bases: TGCGCCAGCAGCTTGGAGGTTAACACCGGGGAGCTGTTTTTT.

The chain's CDR3 is CASSLDVRDNEKLFF. The CDR3 DNA reads as TGTGCCAGCAGCTTAGATGTCAGGGATAATGAAAAACTGTTTTTT. This rearrangement joins TRBV11-2 to TRBJ1-4, with D possibly being TRBD1 (5 bases). Germline assignment: CDR1 SGHAT and CDR2 FQNNGV. The CDR3 covers 15 residues. The V and J ends lost 0 bases and 4 bases respectively, with 9 bases between them. Based on the CDR3 plus reference TRBV11-2 and TRBJ1-4, the full variable domain is EAGVAQSPRYKIIEKRQSVAFWCNPISGHATLYWYQQILGQGPKLLIQFQNNGVVDDSQLPKDRFSAERLKGVDSTLKIQPAKLEDSAVYLCASSLDVRDNEKLFFGSGTQLSVL.

This clone was observed once. The chain combines TRBV6-5 with TRBJ2-7; D ambiguous. Trimming stripped 4 bases from V and 6 bases from J, with 10 bases between. CDR1 is MNHEY, CDR2 SVGAGI, per germline. The CDR3 loop spans 12 amino acids. In DNA form, the CDR3 reads TGTGCCAGCAGTTTAACTCCTTTCGAGCAGTACTTC. Translated, it gives CASSLTPFEQYF.

This CDR3 is CASSERRGSYNEQFF. The CDR3 bases are TGCGCCAGCAGTGAGCGGAGGGGCTCCTACAATGAGCAGTTCTTC. V gene TRBV10-2 combines with J gene TRBJ2-1, with a tentative D call TRBD2 (6 bases). The CDR3 covers 15 residues. Germline V gene lookup returns CDR1 WSHSY and CDR2 SAAADI. V was pared by 2 bases and J by 0 bases, with 8 bases between.

V is TRBV7-2 and J is TRBJ2-2; D is ambiguous. Deletions cut 1 base from V and 4 bases from J, with 10 bases between. The CDR3 has 15 amino acids. Looked up from germline, CDR1 is SGHTA and CDR2 is FQGNSA. The CDR3 region has the DNA TGTGCCAGCAGCTTAGGGCAGACAACCACCGGGGAGCTGTTTTTT. Translation gives CASSLGQTTTGELFF.

The V and J genes are TRBV30 and TRBJ1-6; D not resolved. The CDR3 has 15 amino acids. The germline V gene has CDR1 GTSNPN and CDR2 SVGIG (reference sequence). Between the trimmed V and J ends, which lost 4 bases and 0 bases, there was a span of 10 bases. The CDR3 sequence: CAWKVGSSYNSPLHF. The CDR3 DNA sequence: TGTGCCTGGAAAGTCGGAAGCTCCTATAATTCACCCCTCCACTTT.

J is TRBJ2-2 and V is TRBV25-1, with 8 bases identical to TRBD1. Germline CDR1 is MGHDK and CDR2 is SYGVNS. The V and J ends lost 3 bases and 4 bases, in that order; junction bases with no gene match: 7. This CDR3 contains 16 residues. In nucleotides, the CDR3 is TGTGCCAGCAGTGACTGGGGACAGGTCGGCACCGGGGAGCTGTTTTTT. Amino acid sequence: CASSDWGQVGTGELFF. Full variable domain (remainder filled in from reference TRBV25-1 and TRBJ2-2): EADIYQTPRYLVIGTGKKITLECSQTMGHDKMYWYQQDPGMELHLIHYSYGVNSTEKGDLSSESTVSRIRTEHFPLTLESARPSHTSQYLCASSDWGQVGTGELFFGEGSRLTVL.

This clone has just one count. DNA for the CDR3: TGTGCCAGTAGTATCGCGGGGGCAGGGGCAGATACGCAGTATTTT. Its protein is CASSIAGAGADTQYF. The V gene is TRBV19, the J gene TRBJ2-3; D is possibly TRBD2 (7 bases). V was shortened by 3 bases and J by 4 bases, with 14 bases between the two germline ends. In germline, CDR1 is LNHDA, CDR2 SQIVND (reference sequence). The CDR3 length is 15 residues.

V and J are TRBV2 and TRBJ2-1, with D tentatively TRBD1 (5 bases). Germline values: CDR1 SNHLY, CDR2 FYNNEI. CDR3 length: 14 amino acids. The V end lost 1 base, the J end lost 10 bases, and 14 bases lay between the germline ends. CDR3: CASSEGRARPEQFF. DNA of the CDR3: TGTGCCAGCAGTGAAGGCAGGGCCCGGCCAGAGCAGTTCTTC.

This chain uses TRBV19 with TRBJ2-5, with D perhaps being TRBD1 or TRBD2 (5 bases each). Per germline, CDR1 LNHDA and CDR2 SQIVND (reference sequence). The CDR3 consists of 15 residues. Trimming cost V 10 bases and J 9 bases, with 27 bases left between them. Here the CDR3 reads CATALVGTARRAQYF. The CDR3 nucleotides read TGTGCCACCGCCCTTGTGGGGACGGCCCGAAGGGCCCAGTACTTC.